Shown below are 23 T cell receptor beta chains from a single sample sequenced in a study of CD8 T cells in Susac syndrome. RNA was extracted with the RNeasy kit, and a quantity of roughly 0.45 to 1 ug was reverse transcribed using random hexamers. TCRdb itself ran the immunoSEQ multiplex PCR reads through MiXCR, one entry per CDR3 protein. The sample has about 180,000 distinct CDR3 sequences; just under 95% are singletons. Sequencing was performed on CD4+ T cells from PBMCs. The receptors shown here come from a human donor with Susac syndrome.

The V and J genes are TRBV20-1 and TRBJ2-1; 12 bases are shared with TRBD2. Losses at the gene ends were 5 bases for V and 0 bases for J; bases not matched to a gene: 11. Germline loops: CDR1 DFQATT, CDR2 SNEGSKA (reference sequence). This CDR3 has 18 amino acids. The CDR3 loop reads CSAVVASGRASSYNEQFF. CDR3 DNA: TGCAGTGCTGTCGTGGCTAGCGGGAGGGCCAGCTCCTACAATGAGCAGTTCTTC.

The chain is built from TRBV28 and TRBJ1-5; D is ambiguous. Germline V CDR1 and CDR2: MDHEN, SYDVKM. This CDR3 has 15 amino acids. Trimming removed 3 bases from V and 0 bases from J, with 9 bases in between. The CDR3 nucleotides read TGTGCCAGCAGTTTCCGACGGGCTAGCAATCAGCCCCAGCATTTT. Translation: CASSFRRASNQPQHF. Based on the CDR3 plus reference TRBV28 and TRBJ1-5, the full variable domain is DVKVTQSSRYLVKRTGEKVFLECVQDMDHENMFWYRQDPGLGLRLIYFSYDVKMKEKGDIPEGYSVSREKKERFSLILESASTNQTSMYLCASSFRRASNQPQHFGDGTRLSIL.

The rearrangement joins TRBV20-1 to TRBJ2-5; 9 bases agree with TRBD1. The CDR3 spans 15 residues. Losses at the gene ends were 0 bases for V and 5 bases for J; bases not matched to a gene: 7. Germline assignment: CDR1 DFQATT and CDR2 SNEGSKA (reference sequence). The CDR3 DNA reads TGCAGTGCTAGAGAGGAGGGACAGGGTGGCGAGACCCAGTACTTC. This codes for CSAREEGQGGETQYF.

V is TRBV7-9 and J is TRBJ1-1; D is possibly TRBD1 (6 bases). This CDR3 has 13 residues. In germline, CDR1 is SEHNR, CDR2 FQNEAQ (reference sequence). V was clipped by 1 base and J by 11 bases, with 14 bases between them. CDR3 sequence (DNA): TGTGCCAGCAGCTTAGAGGGGGGCCCGCTCGCTTTCTTT. It codes for CASSLEGGPLAFF. Combining the CDR3 with reference TRBV7-9 and TRBJ1-1 gives the whole variable domain DTGVSQNPRHKITKRGQNVTFRCDPISEHNRLYWYRQTLGQGPEFLTYFQNEAQLEKSRLLSDRFSAERPKGSFSTLEIQRTEQGDSAMYLCASSLEGGPLAFFGQGTRLTVV.

The chain joins TRBV20-1 to TRBJ1-1; TRBD1 agrees at 8 bases. V was clipped by 6 bases and J by 7 bases; unmatched bases: 10. In germline, CDR1 is DFQATT, CDR2 SNEGSKA (reference sequence). This CDR3 contains 13 residues. CDR3 loop: CSAGPTGENEAFF. DNA for the CDR3: TGCAGTGCCGGACCGACAGGGGAGAATGAAGCTTTCTTT.

CDR3 bases: TGTGCCAGCAGTCTAACAGGGGGCGAAGTCGCCCAGCATTTT. Encoded protein: CASSLTGGEVAQHF. The chain employs TRBV12-3 or TRBV12-4 and TRBJ1-5; 9 nucleotides align to TRBD1. Germline trimming cut 5 bases from V and 11 bases from J; bases unmatched to any gene: 10. CDR3 size: 14 residues.

The chain links TRBV27 to TRBJ1-4; maybe TRBD1 (6 bases). Germline CDR1 and CDR2: MNHEY and SMNVEV (reference sequence). The CDR3 consists of 14 residues. The V end was cut by 2 bases, the J end by 8 bases, with 12 bases between. The CDR3: CASSLGGLGEKLFF. In DNA form, the CDR3 reads TGTGCCAGCAGTTTAGGGGGGCTTGGAGAAAAACTGTTTTTT.

The chain carries TRBV28 and TRBJ2-7, with D unclear. Germline CDR1 is MDHEN and CDR2 is SYDVKM. The ends were cut back, 6 bases at V and 4 bases at J, with 10 bases in the middle. The CDR3 extends over 12 amino acids. The CDR3 nucleotides are TGTGCCAGCAGGGACGAAGCTTACGAGCAGTACTTC. This gives the protein CASRDEAYEQYF.

The CDR3: CASSQQPGQEQFF. CDR3 DNA sequence: TGCGCCAGCAGCCAACAACCGGGACAGGAGCAGTTCTTC. The J gene is TRBJ2-1, the V gene TRBV4-1; 7 positions match TRBD1. The CDR3 is 13 residues long. Germline V gene lookup returns CDR1 MGHRA and CDR2 YSYEKL. J was trimmed by 10 bases and V by 2 bases; bases with no gene match: 5.

V is TRBV28 and J is TRBJ2-2, with D possibly being TRBD2 (5 bases). The CDR3 has 14 residues. V gave up 8 bases and J gave up 3 bases, with 13 bases separating them. Germline V gene sequence: CDR1 MDHEN, CDR2 SYDVKM. The CDR3 region has the DNA TGTGCCAGCCTACGAGTCGGGGACACCGGGGAGCTGTTTTTT. Encoded protein: CASLRVGDTGELFF.

The table lists this clonotype with a count of one. V gene TRBV4-3 combines with J gene TRBJ2-2; no clear D gene. Germline loops: CDR1 LGHNA, CDR2 YSLEER. The V end lost 4 bases, the J end lost 3 bases, and 18 bases lay between the germline ends. There are 17 residues in the CDR3. As DNA, the CDR3 is TGCGCCAGCAGCCCAGAAAGCCGGGTTCTCGACACCGGGGAGCTGTTTTTT. It codes for CASSPESRVLDTGELFF.

This clonotype has just one count. V usage is TRBV5-1 and J usage is TRBJ2-5, with D maybe TRBD2 (6 bases). V dropped 4 bases and J dropped 3 bases, with 13 bases sitting between them. From germline, CDR1 is SGHRS and CDR2 YFSETQ. The CDR3 length is 14 residues. The CDR3 reads CASSGGTEKETQYF. In nucleotides, the CDR3 is TGCGCCAGCAGCGGAGGGACGGAAAAAGAGACCCAGTACTTC.

The CDR3 DNA follows: TGCGCCAGCAGCTATGGACCCTTAAACACTGAAGCTTTCTTT. It is translated as CASSYGPLNTEAFF. The chain has TRBV5-1 and TRBJ1-1; D ambiguous. V shed 3 bases and J shed 2 bases, with 11 bases lying between them. The germline gives CDR1 SGHRS, CDR2 YFSETQ. The CDR3 runs 14 residues.

V is TRBV30 and J is TRBJ2-1, with D perhaps being TRBD1 or TRBD2 (5 bases each). The CDR3 totals 15 residues. From germline, CDR1 is GTSNPN and CDR2 SVGIG (reference sequence). Deletions cut 2 bases from V and 8 bases from J, with 19 bases between. The CDR3 DNA follows: TGTGCCTGGAGTCTAAGTTTTGGGGGTTGGGATGAGCAGTTCTTC. Translated, it gives CAWSLSFGGWDEQFF.

The rearrangement joins TRBV20-1 to TRBJ1-1; D gene ambiguous. CDR1 and CDR2 (germline): DFQATT, SNEGSKA (reference sequence). This CDR3 contains 14 residues. The V end was cut by 1 base, the J end by 0 bases, with 9 bases between. The CDR3 DNA is TGCAGTGCTAGAGTGGACCGGGTGAACACTGAAGCTTTCTTT. It encodes CSARVDRVNTEAFF.

This rearrangement joins TRBV5-1 to TRBJ2-7; TRBD1 agrees at 7 bases. Germline CDR1 is SGHRS and CDR2 is YFSETQ. This CDR3 contains 13 residues. J was trimmed by 4 bases and V by 3 bases; bases with no gene match: 4. The CDR3 DNA follows: TGCGCCAGCAGCTCCCAGACAGGGTACGAGCAGTACTTC. This codes for CASSSQTGYEQYF.

The chain uses TRBV3-1 and TRBJ1-2, with TRBD1 identical over 8 bases. The germline CDR1 and CDR2 sequences are LGHDT and YNNKEL (reference sequence). This CDR3 spans 13 amino acids. V lost 5 bases and J lost 6; bases outside the gene matches: 5. The chain's CDR3 is CASSADRANGYTF. CDR3 DNA: TGTGCCAGCAGCGCGGACAGGGCTAATGGCTACACCTTC.

The rearrangement uses TRBV11-2 and TRBJ2-1, with D unclear. Trimming pared 0 bases from V and 3 bases from J, leaving 3 bases between. In germline, CDR1 is SGHAT, CDR2 FQNNGV. This CDR3 is built from 13 residues. CDR3 in amino acids: CASSLDNYNEQFF. In nucleotides, the CDR3 is TGTGCCAGCAGCTTAGACAACTACAATGAGCAGTTCTTC. The complete variable domain, with remaining parts taken from reference TRBV11-2 and TRBJ2-1, reads EAGVAQSPRYKIIEKRQSVAFWCNPISGHATLYWYQQILGQGPKLLIQFQNNGVVDDSQLPKDRFSAERLKGVDSTLKIQPAKLEDSAVYLCASSLDNYNEQFFGPGTRLTVL.

V and J are TRBV7-9 and TRBJ1-1, with 7 bases that match TRBD1. The ends lost 3 bases at V and 3 bases at J; junction bases unmatched: 7. This CDR3 region has 15 residues. CDR1 and CDR2 from the germline V gene are SEHNR and FQNEAQ (reference sequence). CDR3 nucleotides: TGTGCCAGCAGCTTGACAGGGACGCTAGACACTGAAGCTTTCTTT. It encodes CASSLTGTLDTEAFF.

The chain links TRBV30 to TRBJ1-1; D is perhaps TRBD1 (5 bases). Germline V gives CDR1 GTSNPN, CDR2 SVGIG (reference sequence). CDR3 length equals 11 residues. Trimming removed 5 bases from V and 7 bases from J, with 11 bases in between. CDR3: CAWAGTVEAFF. CDR3 nucleotides: TGTGCCTGGGCCGGGACGGTTGAAGCTTTCTTT.

This chain joins TRBV29-1 and TRBJ1-5; TRBD1 matches 7 bases. J gave up 4 bases and V 6 bases, and 9 bases lay outside the gene matches. CDR1 and CDR2 (germline): SQVTM, ANQGSEA. This CDR3 contains 14 residues. The CDR3 protein is CSVVTGNRNQPQHF. Here the CDR3 DNA reads TGCAGCGTGGTGACAGGGAATCGTAATCAGCCCCAGCATTTT.

The rearrangement links TRBV3-1 to TRBJ2-5; no definite D call. This CDR3 spans 13 amino acids. The V and J ends lost 5 bases and 3 bases respectively, with 10 bases between them. Germline lookup yields CDR1 LGHDT and CDR2 YNNKEL (reference sequence). In DNA, the CDR3 is TGTGCCAGCAGCTGGGGATCCAAAGAGACCCAGTACTTC. The encoded protein is CASSWGSKETQYF.

V and J are TRBV12-3 or TRBV12-4 and TRBJ2-5; D perhaps matches TRBD2 (6 bases). The ends were cut back, 0 bases at V and 5 bases at J, with 7 bases in the middle. The CDR3 loop spans 13 amino acids. The CDR3 here is CASSLAAGETQYF. DNA of the CDR3: TGTGCCAGCAGTTTAGCGGCGGGGGAGACCCAGTACTTC.